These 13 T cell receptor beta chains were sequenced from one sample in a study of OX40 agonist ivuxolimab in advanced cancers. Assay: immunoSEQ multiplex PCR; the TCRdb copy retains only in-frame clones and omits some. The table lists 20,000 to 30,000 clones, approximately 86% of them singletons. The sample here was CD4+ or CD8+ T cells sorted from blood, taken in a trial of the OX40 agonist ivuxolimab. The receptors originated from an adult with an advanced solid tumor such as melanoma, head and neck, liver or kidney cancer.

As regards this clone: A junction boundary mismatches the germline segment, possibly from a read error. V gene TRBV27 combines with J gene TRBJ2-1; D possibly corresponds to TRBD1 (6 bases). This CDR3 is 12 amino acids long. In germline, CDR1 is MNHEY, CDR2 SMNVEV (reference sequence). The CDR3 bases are TGTGCCAGCAGTCAACAGGGCGGTGAGCAGCTCTTC. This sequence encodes CASSQQGGEQLF.

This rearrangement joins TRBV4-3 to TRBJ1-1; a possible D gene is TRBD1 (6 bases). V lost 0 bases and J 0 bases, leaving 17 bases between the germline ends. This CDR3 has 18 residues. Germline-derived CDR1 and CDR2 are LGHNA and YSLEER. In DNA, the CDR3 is TGCGCCAGCAGCCAAGAACACCCAGGGGATATCATGAACACTGAAGCTTTCTTT. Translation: CASSQEHPGDIMNTEAFF.

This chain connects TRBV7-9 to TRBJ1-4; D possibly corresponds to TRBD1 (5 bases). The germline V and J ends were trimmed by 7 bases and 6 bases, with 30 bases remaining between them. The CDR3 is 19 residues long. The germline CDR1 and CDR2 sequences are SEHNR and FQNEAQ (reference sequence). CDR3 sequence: CASNHQRRGRVAFDEKLFF. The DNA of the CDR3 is TGTGCCAGCAACCATCAGAGGAGGGGACGGGTGGCATTCGATGAAAAACTGTTTTTT. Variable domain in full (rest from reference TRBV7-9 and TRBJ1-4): DTGVSQNPRHKITKRGQNVTFRCDPISEHNRLYWYRQTLGQGPEFLTYFQNEAQLEKSRLLSDRFSAERPKGSFSTLEIQRTEQGDSAMYLCASNHQRRGRVAFDEKLFFGSGTQLSVL.

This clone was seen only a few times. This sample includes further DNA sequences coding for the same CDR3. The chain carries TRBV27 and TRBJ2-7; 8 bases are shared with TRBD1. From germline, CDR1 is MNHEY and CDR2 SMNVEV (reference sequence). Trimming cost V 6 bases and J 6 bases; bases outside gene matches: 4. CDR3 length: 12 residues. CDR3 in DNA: TGTGCCAGCAGCCGACAGGGGAGCGAGCAGTACTTC. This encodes CASSRQGSEQYF.

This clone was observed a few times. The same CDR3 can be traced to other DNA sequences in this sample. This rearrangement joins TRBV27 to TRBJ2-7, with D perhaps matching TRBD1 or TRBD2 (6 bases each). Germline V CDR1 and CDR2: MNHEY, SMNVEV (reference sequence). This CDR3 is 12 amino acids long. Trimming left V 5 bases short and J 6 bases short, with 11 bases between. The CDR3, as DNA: TGTGCCAGCAGTCCACAGGGAGGCGAGCAGTACTTC. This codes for CASSPQGGEQYF.

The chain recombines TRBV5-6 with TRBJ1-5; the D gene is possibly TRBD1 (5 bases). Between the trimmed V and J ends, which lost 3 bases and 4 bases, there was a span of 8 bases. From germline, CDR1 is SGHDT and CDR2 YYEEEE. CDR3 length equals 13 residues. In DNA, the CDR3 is TGTGCCAGCAGCTGGTCAGGGAATCAGCCCCAGCATTTT. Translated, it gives CASSWSGNQPQHF.

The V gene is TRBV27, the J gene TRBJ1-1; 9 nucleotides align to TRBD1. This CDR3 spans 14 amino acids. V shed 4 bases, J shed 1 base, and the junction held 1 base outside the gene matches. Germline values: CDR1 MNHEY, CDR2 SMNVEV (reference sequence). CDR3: CASSWTGENTEAFF. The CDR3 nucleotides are TGTGCCAGCAGTTGGACAGGGGAGAACACTGAAGCTTTCTTT.

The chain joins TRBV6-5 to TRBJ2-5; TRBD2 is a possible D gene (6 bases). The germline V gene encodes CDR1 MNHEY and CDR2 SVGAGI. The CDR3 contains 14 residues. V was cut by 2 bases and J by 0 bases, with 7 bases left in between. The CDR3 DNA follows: TGTGCCAGCAGTTACACGGGAGACCAAGAGACCCAGTACTTC. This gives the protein CASSYTGDQETQYF.

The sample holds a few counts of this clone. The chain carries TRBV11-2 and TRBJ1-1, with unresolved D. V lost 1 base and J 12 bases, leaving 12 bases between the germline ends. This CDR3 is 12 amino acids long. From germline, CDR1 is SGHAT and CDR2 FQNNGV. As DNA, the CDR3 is TGTGCCAGCAGCTTAGGTGGGGTTGGGACTTTCTTT. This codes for CASSLGGVGTFF.

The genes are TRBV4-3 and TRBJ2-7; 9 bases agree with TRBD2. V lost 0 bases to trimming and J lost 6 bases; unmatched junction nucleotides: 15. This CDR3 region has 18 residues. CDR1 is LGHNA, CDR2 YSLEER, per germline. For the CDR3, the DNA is TGCGCCAGCAGCCAAGATTTAATTTGGGAGCGGGGGGCGGGCGAGCAGTACTTC. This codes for CASSQDLIWERGAGEQYF.

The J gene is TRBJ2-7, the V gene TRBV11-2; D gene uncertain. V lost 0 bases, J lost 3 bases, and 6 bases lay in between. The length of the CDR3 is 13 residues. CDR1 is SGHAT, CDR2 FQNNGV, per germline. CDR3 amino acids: CASSLDPDYEQYF. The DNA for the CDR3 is TGTGCCAGCAGCTTAGATCCAGACTACGAGCAGTACTTC.

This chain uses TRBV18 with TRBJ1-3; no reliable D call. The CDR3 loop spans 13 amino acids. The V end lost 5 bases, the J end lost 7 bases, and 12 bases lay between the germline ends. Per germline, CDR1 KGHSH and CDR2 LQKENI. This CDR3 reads CASSTETWNTIYF. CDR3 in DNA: TGTGCCAGCTCAACAGAGACGTGGAACACCATATATTTT.

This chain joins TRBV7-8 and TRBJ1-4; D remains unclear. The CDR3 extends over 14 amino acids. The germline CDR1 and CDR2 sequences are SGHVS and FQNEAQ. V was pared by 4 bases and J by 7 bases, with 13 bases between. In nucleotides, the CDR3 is TGTGCCAGCAGCTACGGCGCGGCGGGTGAAAAACTGTTTTTT. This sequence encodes CASSYGAAGEKLFF. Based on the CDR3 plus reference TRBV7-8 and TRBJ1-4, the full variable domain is GAGVSQSPRYKVAKRGQDVALRCDPISGHVSLFWYQQALGQGPEFLTYFQNEAQLDKSGLPSDRFFAERPEGSVSTLKIQRTQQEDSAVYLCASSYGAAGEKLFFGSGTQLSVL.